This T cell receptor beta chain stems from a study of T-cell reconstitution after alpha-beta-depleted transplantation in children. CDR3 length: 17 residues. Germline loops: CDR1 MNHEY, CDR2 SVGEGT. After removal of 7 bases from V and 0 bases from J, the junction contained 10 bases not matched to a gene. This clonotype turned up a few times. Unique molecular identifiers were used in preparing the TCRbeta library. TCRdb reanalysed the PCR reads using MiXCR and keeps one entry per CDR3 protein. The table has some 500,000 distinct CDR3 sequences, approximately 20% seen once; the top ten hold 2.5% to 3.5%.

The chain is built from TRBV6-2 or TRBV6-3 and TRBJ2-2; 8 nucleotides agree with TRBD2. The sample was PBMCs from the stem cell graft donor, taken from the stem cell graft. The source of this sequence is a human donor who donated a stem cell graft to a child with acute lymphoblastic leukemia. CDR3 coding DNA: TGTGCCAGCACCCCAAGTGGAGCGGGAGCGAACACCGGGGAGCTGTTTTTT. This sequence encodes CASTPSGAGANTGELFF.